This TCR beta chain was retrieved from a study of T cells in Graves' hyperthyroidism and ophthalmopathy. This clonotype was counted ten times or more. The CDR3 has 15 residues. V lost 4 bases and J 8 bases, leaving 17 bases between the germline ends. From germline, CDR1 is LGHDT and CDR2 YNNKEL (reference sequence). Authors of the study amplified TCR beta CDR3 regions from RNA transcripts. When the TCR CDR3 underwent first-round RT-PCR, the HTBI primer set was used. TCRdb independently ran MiXCR on the multiplex PCR reads; one entry per CDR3 protein. This table has hundreds of thousands of distinct CDR3 sequences, about 13% appearing once.

This receptor was obtained from a woman younger than 35 with Graves' hyperthyroidism. The sequenced sample consisted of blood. The gene calls are TRBV3-1 and TRBJ1-4; D is possibly TRBD1 (6 bases). CDR3 sequence (DNA): TGTGCCAGCAGCCCACCAGGGGCGGTTGCAGAAAAACTGTTTTTT. This sequence encodes CASSPPGAVAEKLFF. Full variable domain (outside the CDR3, taken from reference TRBV3-1 and TRBJ1-4): DTAVSQTPKYLVTQMGNDKSIKCEQNLGHDTMYWYKQDSKKFLKIMFSYNNKELIINETVPNRFSPKSPDKAHLNLHINSLELGDSAVYFCASSPPGAVAEKLFFGSGTQLSVL.